This entry concerns a single T cell receptor beta chain. The antigen is unknown. The record originates from a study of cytomegalovirus exposure and HLA in healthy donors. Among the donors, all were healthy bone marrow donors. PCR primers comprised 60 Vbeta and 13 Jbeta primers. In the authors' methods: There were about 80 million unique TCR beta chains by a later count, and about 11 million of them were shared. Repertoires were generated with immunoSEQ multiplex PCR, while TCRdb's copy carries only in-frame clones and drops some. V, J and clone size are those of that table, while D and trimming were read from the DNA. The sample data list 150,000 to 200,000 clones. V lost 5 bases to trimming and J lost 2 bases, with 16 bases between them. From germline, CDR1 is LNHNV and CDR2 YYDKDF (reference sequence). The CDR3 sequence is 15 residues long. Study-wide results and caveats: A later analysis associated about 18,000 TCR beta sequences with HLA alleles at a 0.05 false discovery rate. Researchers left out some V segments, among them TRBV6-2 and TRBV6-3, as indistinguishable.

The sample was PBMCs. This clonotype was obtained from a young man in good health and CMV-seronegative. The chain recombines TRBV15 with TRBJ2-7; D might be TRBD1 (5 bases). CDR3 DNA: TGTGCCACCAGCCCCTCCACCGACAGAGCCTACGAGCAGTACTTC. Its protein is CATSPSTDRAYEQYF. Drawing the rest from reference TRBV15 and TRBJ2-7, the complete variable domain is DAMVIQNPRYQVTQFGKPVTLSCSQTLNHNVMYWYQQKSSQAPKLLFHYYDKDFNNEADTPDNFQSRRPNTSFCFLDIRSPGLGDTAMYLCATSPSTDRAYEQYFGPGTRLTVT.